In its sample, the clone carrying this TCR beta chain was seen many times. Its antigen is not known. TCRdb re-called the 5' RACE reads through MiXCR, storing one row per CDR3 protein. The profile covers roughly 120,000 distinct CDR3 sequences, with about 7% appearing a single time and roughly 2.5% taken by the ten largest. The record originates from a study of T cells after yellow fever vaccination. Study-level findings and limits: Reappearance after the booster was observed for most primary-vaccination clones (96% CD4, about 90% CD8).

CDR1 KGHSH and CDR2 LQKENI come from the germline V gene. The length of the CDR3 is 13 residues. With 3 bases removed from V and 0 bases from J, the gap between germline ends came to 3 bases. The chain employs TRBV18 and TRBJ1-5; D gene uncertain. The source was CD4+ T cells sorted from PBMCs, collected 9 to 10 days after the first yellow fever vaccination. The source of this sequence is a man younger than 30 who received the YFV17D yellow fever vaccine. This CDR3 reads CASSPNSNQPQHF. The CDR3 nucleotides are TGTGCCAGCTCACCTAATAGCAATCAGCCCCAGCATTTT.